The source of this T cell receptor beta chain is a study of T-cell reconstitution after alpha-beta-depleted transplantation in children (dated by TCRdb to about 2016). Broadly, across the study: T-cell immune reconstitution after TCRalphabeta/CD19-depleted allogeneic hematopoietic cell transplantation in children was quantitatively tracked in the study by means of TCR repertoire profiling.

Reading the label with the study, this specimen's treatment or condition is: allogeneic hematopoietic cell transplantation with graft depleted of TCRalphabeta T cells and CD19 B cells. The transplant recipients were children given TCRalphabeta/CD19-depleted allogeneic hematopoietic cell grafts. Study-wide conclusions, independent of this receptor: Apparently early alphabetaT-cell count recovery about two months after transplant reportedly relied on only several hundred rapidly expanded clones derived from non-depleted graft cells. In some patients, high TCRbeta diversity at day 60 was attributed to recipient T cells and intrathymic progenitors that had survived conditioning. Hyperexpanded clone frequencies declined over subsequent months; after one year, T-cell counts and TCRbeta diversity were mostly attributed to newly produced T cells.

The receptor library was made with PCR. Sequencing was performed on an Illumina HiSeq 2500. To normalize quantification of the TCRbeta repertoire, the TCR libraries were built with molecular barcoding that relied on unique molecular identifiers. The raw public reads went through TCRdb reprocessing: fastp at Q25, MiXCR clone calling, in-frame beta chains kept. Rows with one shared CDR3 protein collapse into an entry with the most common genes and DNA. The sample records about 250,000 distinct CDR3 sequences, 20% to 30% of which are singletons. The top ten clonotypes cover about 5% of the sample. On this clonotype: Its antigen has not been determined. Per-base quality was not reported, and no clone a single base away is much larger than it.

This sequence was found in a female patient aged 2-10 years who had a stem cell transplant for congenital amegakaryocytic thrombocytopenia, so the T cells may come from the graft donor. The sample in question was PBMCs, mostly from graft donor cells, obtained 360 days after TCRalphabeta/CD19-depleted stem cell transplant.

The CDR3 here reads CASSPPVDSTDTQYF. The DNA sequence is TGTGCCAGCTCACCACCGGTAGATAGCACAGATACGCAGTATTTT. This chain joins TRBV18 to TRBJ2-3; the D segment cannot be called with confidence. V was cut back by 0 bases and J by 0 bases, leaving a gap of 7 bases between them. The CDR3 starts with the cysteine, ends with the phenylalanine, and has 15 residues. Only the CDR3 DNA stays, 45 bases, in frame from base 1. For CDR1 and CDR2, the germline V gene lists KGHSH and LQKENI.